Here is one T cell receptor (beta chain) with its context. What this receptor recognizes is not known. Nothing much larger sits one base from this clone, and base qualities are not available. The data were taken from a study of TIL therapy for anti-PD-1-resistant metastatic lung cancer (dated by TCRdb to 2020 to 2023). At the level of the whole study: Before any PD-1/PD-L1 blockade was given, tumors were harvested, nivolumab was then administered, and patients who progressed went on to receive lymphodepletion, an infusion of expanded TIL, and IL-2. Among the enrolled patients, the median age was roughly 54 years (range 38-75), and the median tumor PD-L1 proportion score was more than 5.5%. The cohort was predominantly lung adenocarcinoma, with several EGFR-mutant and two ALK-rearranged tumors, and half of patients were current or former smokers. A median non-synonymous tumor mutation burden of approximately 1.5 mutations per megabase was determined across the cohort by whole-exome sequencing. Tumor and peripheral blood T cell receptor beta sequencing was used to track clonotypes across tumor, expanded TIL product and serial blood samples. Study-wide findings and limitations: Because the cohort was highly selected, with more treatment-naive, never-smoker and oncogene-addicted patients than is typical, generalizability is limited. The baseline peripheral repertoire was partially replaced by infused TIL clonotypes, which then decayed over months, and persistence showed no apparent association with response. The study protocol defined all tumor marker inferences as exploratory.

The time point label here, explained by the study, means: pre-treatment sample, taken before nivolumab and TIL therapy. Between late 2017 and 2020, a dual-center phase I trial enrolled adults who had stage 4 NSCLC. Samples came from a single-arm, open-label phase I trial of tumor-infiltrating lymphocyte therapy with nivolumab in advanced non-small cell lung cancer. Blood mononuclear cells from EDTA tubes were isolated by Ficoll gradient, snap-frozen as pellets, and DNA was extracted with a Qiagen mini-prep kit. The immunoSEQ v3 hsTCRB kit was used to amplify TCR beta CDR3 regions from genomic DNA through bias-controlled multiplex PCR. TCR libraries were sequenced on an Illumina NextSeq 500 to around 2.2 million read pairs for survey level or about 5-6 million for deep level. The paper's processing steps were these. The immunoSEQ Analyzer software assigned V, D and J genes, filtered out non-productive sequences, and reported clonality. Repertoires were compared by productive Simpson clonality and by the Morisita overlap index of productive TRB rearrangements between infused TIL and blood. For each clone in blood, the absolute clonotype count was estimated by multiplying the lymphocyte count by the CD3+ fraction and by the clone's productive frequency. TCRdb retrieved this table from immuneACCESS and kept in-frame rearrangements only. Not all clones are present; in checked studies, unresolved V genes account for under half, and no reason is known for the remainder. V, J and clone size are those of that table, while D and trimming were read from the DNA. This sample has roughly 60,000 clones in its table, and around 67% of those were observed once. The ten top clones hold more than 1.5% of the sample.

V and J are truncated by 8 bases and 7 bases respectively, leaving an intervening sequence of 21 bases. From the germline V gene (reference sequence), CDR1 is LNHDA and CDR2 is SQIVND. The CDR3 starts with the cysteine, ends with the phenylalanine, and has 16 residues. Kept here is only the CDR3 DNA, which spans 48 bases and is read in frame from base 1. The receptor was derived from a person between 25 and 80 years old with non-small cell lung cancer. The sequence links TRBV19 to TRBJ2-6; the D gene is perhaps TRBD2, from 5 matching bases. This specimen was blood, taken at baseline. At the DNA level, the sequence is TGTGCCAGTTCCCGGGGAACGTACTCCGGAGCCAACGTCCTGACTTTC. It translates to CASSRGTYSGANVLTF.